Sequencing of this TCR beta chain was carried out in a study of cytomegalovirus exposure and HLA in healthy donors. There are 15 residues in the CDR3. Germline CDR1 is SGHAT and CDR2 is FQNNGV. Between the trimmed V and J ends, which lost 5 bases and 3 bases, there was a span of 17 bases. Primers included in the PCR were 60 Vbeta and 13 Jbeta primers. Sequencing was performed with immunoSEQ multiplex PCR; in TCRdb, only in-frame clones are kept and a portion is missing. This table holds roughly 220,000 clones, about 81% found once. This clone was seen more than once but under ten times. The receptor comes from a woman aged 40 to 50 in good health and CMV-seronegative. Sequencing was performed on PBMCs. The chain carries TRBV11-2 and TRBJ2-7, with D possibly TRBD2 on 7 matching bases. CDR3 DNA: TGTGCCAGCAGCCCTTGGTGGGAGGGGGGCTACGAGCAGTACTTC. Its translation is CASSPWWEGGYEQYF.